One sample yielded the 29 T cell receptor beta chains listed below, sequenced in a study of regulatory T cells in long-lasting Graves disease. Libraries of TCR beta came from iRepertoire HTBI primers plus Arm-PCR of CDR3 regions. TCRdb re-called the multiplex PCR reads through MiXCR, storing one row per CDR3 protein. The sample contains hundreds of thousands of distinct CDR3 sequences, roughly 21% of which appear only once. Time point meaning: persistent/refractory GD, antithyroid drugs over 5 years with positive TRAb. The TCR library was made from RNA that had been extracted from PBMCs in TRIzol. Sequencing was performed on peripheral blood mononuclear cells (PBMCs), taken when the disease was refractory, from a patient treated with antithyroid drugs. The receptors were sampled from a female donor with Graves disease.

The V gene is TRBV5-1, the J gene TRBJ2-5; 7 bases are shared with TRBD2. The germline V gene has CDR1 SGHRS and CDR2 YFSETQ. This CDR3 is 17 amino acids long. Trimming removed 3 bases from V and 1 base from J; junction bases left unmatched: 12. CDR3 region: CASSSGGLVGPQETQYF. For the CDR3, the DNA is TGCGCCAGCAGCTCCGGAGGACTAGTGGGGCCCCAAGAGACCCAGTACTTC.

In regard to this clonotype: The junction shows a germline mismatch at one end, possibly a read error. The chain is built from TRBV27 and TRBJ2-2; TRBD1 aligns across 7 bases. This CDR3 is built from 17 residues. CDR1 and CDR2 (germline): MNHEY, SMNVEV (reference sequence). CDR3 nucleotides: TGTGCCAGCAGTATCTATACACAGGGGAGTAACACCGAGGAGCTGTTTTTT. This gives the protein CASSIYTQGSNTEELFF.

This clonotype was seen only a few times. The CDR3 sequence: CASSLESPGQGSYTQYF. The DNA of the CDR3 is TGCGCCAGCAGCTTGGAGTCACCGGGACAGGGTAGTTATACGCAGTATTTT. The V call is TRBV5-1, the J call TRBJ2-3; 9 positions match TRBD1. V trimming: 0 bases; J trimming: 7 bases; junction bases outside the gene matches: 12. Germline CDR1 and CDR2: SGHRS and YFSETQ. CDR3 length equals 17 residues.

Concerning this clonotype: This could be a read error, since a much larger clone is one nucleotide away. The chain has TRBV3-1 and TRBJ1-4; D not certain. In germline, CDR1 is LGHDT, CDR2 YNNKEL (reference sequence). The CDR3 spans 15 residues. CDR3 residues: CASSQIPLTGIGLIF. The CDR3 bases are TGTGCCAGCAGCCAAATTCCTCTAACCGGGATAGGCCTAATTTTT.

The V call is TRBV4-2, the J call TRBJ2-5, with D perhaps matching TRBD2 (6 bases). This CDR3 spans 14 amino acids. Trimming took off 2 bases at V and 4 bases at J, with 11 bases between the two ends. CDR1 is LGHNA and CDR2 is YNFKEQ in the germline V gene. CDR3 amino acids: CASSQPWGGETQYF. CDR3 nucleotides: TGTGCCAGCAGCCAACCCTGGGGAGGAGAGACCCAGTACTTC.

Only a few counts were recorded for this clonotype. The chain links TRBV12-3 or TRBV12-4 to TRBJ2-3, with a weak D call TRBD1 (5 bases). The CDR3 runs 15 residues. With 6 bases removed from V and 1 base from J, the gap between germline ends came to 14 bases. CDR3 amino acids: CASSPGKGGTDTQYF. DNA for the CDR3: TGTGCCAGCAGCCCTGGGAAAGGGGGCACAGATACGCAGTATTTT.

V is TRBV6-2 or TRBV6-3 and J is TRBJ2-3; D not resolved. Deletions cut 4 bases from V and 0 bases from J, with 5 bases between. Germline loops: CDR1 MNHEY, CDR2 SVGEGT. CDR3 length equals 13 residues. Here the CDR3 reads CASSWLSTDTQYF. The CDR3 DNA reads TGTGCCAGCAGTTGGCTTAGCACAGATACGCAGTATTTT.

V gene TRBV5-1 combines with J gene TRBJ1-5, with 12 bases lining up with TRBD1. The CDR3 spans 15 residues. V lost 0 bases, J lost 8 bases, and 3 bases stayed unmatched. CDR1 and CDR2 (germline): SGHRS, YFSETQ. Here the CDR3 reads CASSLGDRGQEPQHF. CDR3 DNA: TGCGCCAGCAGCTTGGGGGACAGGGGGCAGGAGCCCCAGCATTTT.

This chain joins TRBV30 and TRBJ1-1; TRBD1 is a possible D gene (5 bases). The V gene lost 1 base and the J gene lost 1 base, with 10 bases spanning the gap. The CDR3 has 14 amino acids. The germline gives CDR1 GTSNPN, CDR2 SVGIG (reference sequence). CDR3 in DNA: TGTGCCTGGAGTGGCGGGACGGCGAACACTGAAGCTTTCTTT. It codes for CAWSGGTANTEAFF.

Ten or more counts support this clonotype. V usage is TRBV7-2 and J usage is TRBJ2-4, with D possibly being TRBD2 (6 bases). Germline V lookup: CDR1 SGHTA, CDR2 FQGNSA. CDR3 size: 18 residues. Trimming left V 4 bases short and J 0 bases short, with 19 bases between. The CDR3 spells CASSSRSGRALAKNIQYF. For the CDR3, the DNA is TGTGCCAGCAGCTCGCGTAGCGGAAGAGCCCTAGCCAAAAACATTCAGTACTTC.

Comment on this clonotype: A read error may explain this, as a much larger clone is one base away. V gene TRBV24-1 combines with J gene TRBJ1-5, with TRBD1 matching over 7 bases. This CDR3 is built from 17 residues. The trim removed 3 bases at V and 1 base at J, leaving 8 bases unmatched. Germline values: CDR1 KGHDR, CDR2 SFDVKD. The CDR3: CATSDNDRVMSNQPQHF. The CDR3 bases are TGTGCCACCAGTGATAACGACAGGGTTATGAGCAATCAGCCCCAGCATTTT.

As regards this clonotype: With a much larger clone just one base away, this may be a read error. The chain has TRBV27 and TRBJ2-7; possibly TRBD2 for D (5 bases). The CDR3 length is 14 residues. Looked up from germline, CDR1 is MNHEY and CDR2 is SMNVEV (reference sequence). Trimming pared 2 bases from V and 6 bases from J, leaving 14 bases between. In DNA, the CDR3 is TGTGCCAGCAGTTTAGTCTCGCCAGAGGGCGAGCAGTACTTC. Residues: CASSLVSPEGEQYF.

The sample holds many counts of this clonotype. The chain is built from TRBV6-1 and TRBJ2-7, with no clear D. The CDR3 has 15 residues. Trimming pared 2 bases from V and 2 bases from J, leaving 13 bases between. Germline V lookup: CDR1 MNHNS, CDR2 SASEGT. The CDR3 coding sequence is TGTGCCAGCAGTGAAATCGTTAGGCAGGCCTACGAGCAGTACTTC. Amino acid sequence: CASSEIVRQAYEQYF.

This chain uses TRBV6-5 with TRBJ1-3; D unclear. This CDR3 has 16 amino acids. In germline, CDR1 is MNHEY, CDR2 SVGAGI. V was trimmed by 2 bases and J by 0 bases, leaving 11 bases between them. As DNA, the CDR3 is TGTGCCAGCAGTTACAATAGTCCCAGCTCTGGAAACACCATATATTTT. Translated: CASSYNSPSSGNTIYF.

V gene TRBV11-2 combines with J gene TRBJ2-7; no clear D. Germline V lookup: CDR1 SGHAT, CDR2 FQNNGV. V dropped 6 bases and J dropped 5 bases, with 23 bases sitting between them. This CDR3 is 16 amino acids long. Written as DNA, the CDR3 is TGTGCCAGCAGGTCTACTGGCGGCCGAGAAATCCACGAGCAGTACTTC. The encoded protein is CASRSTGGREIHEQYF.

To note about this clonotype: This CDR3 is missing its conserved last phenylalanine or tryptophan, likely due to a read error. V usage is TRBV18 and J usage is TRBJ2-2, with 7 bases fitting TRBD1. The junction had 10 bases not matched to a gene; V was cut back by 3 bases and J by 6 bases. This CDR3 is built from 16 residues. Germline CDR1 is KGHSH and CDR2 is LQKENI. Written as DNA, the CDR3 is TGTGCCAGCTCACCCCCGACAGGGAGTTGGTCCGGGGAGCTGTTTCTT. Translation gives CASSPPTGSWSGELFL.

This clonotype appeared a few times. The chain links TRBV27 to TRBJ1-5; 8 bases are shared with TRBD1. The ends lost 5 bases at V and 7 bases at J; junction bases unmatched: 7. This CDR3 region has 14 residues. CDR1 is MNHEY, CDR2 SMNVEV, per germline (reference sequence). CDR3 region: CASSIGQGHQPQHF. For the CDR3, the DNA is TGTGCCAGCAGTATCGGACAGGGTCACCAGCCCCAGCATTTT.

This clonotype was recorded many times. The rearrangement links TRBV28 to TRBJ2-7, with 10 positions matching TRBD1. CDR3 size: 15 residues. The ends lost 7 bases at V and 4 bases at J; junction bases unmatched: 10. CDR1 MDHEN and CDR2 SYDVKM come from the germline V gene. This chain's CDR3 is CASTKPGQGPYEQYF. CDR3 DNA sequence: TGTGCCAGCACCAAACCGGGACAGGGGCCTTACGAGCAGTACTTC.

The sample holds a few counts of this clonotype. The chain combines TRBV11-2 with TRBJ2-3, with TRBD1 matching over 10 bases. Per germline, CDR1 SGHAT and CDR2 FQNNGV. The ends lost 1 base at V and 1 base at J; junction bases unmatched: 11. The CDR3 runs to 19 residues. The CDR3 nucleotides read TGTGCCAGCAGCTTAGGACCATCCTGGGACAGGGGTGGCACAGATACGCAGTATTTT. This codes for CASSLGPSWDRGGTDTQYF.

This clonotype was picked up a small number of times. A much larger clone is a single base away; this may be a read error. The chain uses TRBV2 and TRBJ2-7; D may match TRBD1 or TRBD2 (6 bases each). Per the germline V gene, CDR1 is SNHLY and CDR2 is FYNNEI. The CDR3 is 15 residues long. The CDR3 DNA reads as TGTGCCAGCAGTGAAGGAGGGGGGACCTCCTACGAGCAGCACTTC. Translation gives CASSEGGGTSYEQHF.

V usage is TRBV4-3 and J usage is TRBJ1-3; possibly TRBD1 for D (5 bases). The germline V and J ends were trimmed by 2 bases and 4 bases, with 15 bases remaining between them. The CDR3 is made up of 16 amino acids. Germline CDR1 and CDR2: LGHNA and YSLEER. CDR3 nucleotide sequence: TGCGCCAGCAGCCAAAAAGCATGGGGGTCCGGAAACACCATATATTTT. It codes for CASSQKAWGSGNTIYF.

This sequence joins TRBV6-1 and TRBJ1-1, with a weak D call TRBD1 (6 bases). The CDR3 runs to 13 residues. The ends were cut back, 6 bases at V and 4 bases at J, with 12 bases in the middle. Germline-derived CDR1 and CDR2 are MNHNS and SASEGT. The CDR3 protein is CASRGTFLTEAFF. Here the CDR3 DNA reads TGTGCCAGCAGGGGGACATTTCTCACTGAAGCTTTCTTT.

The CDR3 region is CASSAIRDSYNEQFF. The CDR3 DNA is TGTGCCAGCAGCGCTATACGGGACAGCTACAATGAGCAGTTCTTC. The chain links TRBV7-3 to TRBJ2-1, with TRBD1 matching 7 bases. The germline gives CDR1 SGHTA, CDR2 FQGTGA. The CDR3 totals 15 residues. Germline trimming cut 5 bases from V and 3 bases from J; bases unmatched to any gene: 7. Looking up the rest from reference TRBV7-3 and TRBJ2-1 gives the full variable domain: GAGVSQTPSNKVTEKGKYVELRCDPISGHTALYWYRQSLGQGPEFLIYFQGTGAADDSGLPNDRFFAVRPEGSVSTLKIQRTERGDSAVYLCASSAIRDSYNEQFFGPGTRLTVL.

This chain connects TRBV12-3 or TRBV12-4 to TRBJ2-1, with 8 bases matching TRBD2. After removal of 6 bases from V and 5 bases from J, the junction contained 9 bases not matched to a gene. The CDR3 contains 15 residues. The CDR3 loop reads CASSQSGGRHNEQFF. The CDR3 DNA reads as TGTGCCAGCAGCCAAAGCGGGGGAAGGCACAATGAGCAGTTCTTC.

The chain combines TRBV7-9 with TRBJ2-5; the D call may be TRBD1 or TRBD2 (7 bases each). Looked up from germline, CDR1 is SEHNR and CDR2 is FQNEAQ (reference sequence). CDR3 length: 15 residues. V was shortened by 2 bases and J by 5 bases, with 15 bases between the two germline ends. The CDR3 DNA follows: TGTGCCAGCAGCTTACCAGGGGGGGCCAGGGAGACCCAGTACTTC. It yields the protein CASSLPGGARETQYF.

In its sample, this clonotype was seen many times. The chain has TRBV6-1 and TRBJ1-2, with D unresolved. The CDR3 covers 13 residues. V dropped 6 bases and J dropped 4 bases, with 12 bases sitting between them. Germline V gene data show CDR1 as MNHNS and CDR2 as SASEGT. CDR3 DNA sequence: TGTGCCAGCAGACCAGCCCATTTCTATGGCTACACCTTC. This translates into CASRPAHFYGYTF.

This clonotype was counted ten times or more. The V and J genes are TRBV2 and TRBJ1-4; possibly TRBD1 for D (6 bases). Germline loops: CDR1 SNHLY, CDR2 FYNNEI. CDR3 size: 14 residues. V lost 6 bases to trimming and J lost 5 bases, with 13 bases between them. Written as DNA, the CDR3 is TGTGCCAGCAGCTCCGGGACAAGCAATGAAAAACTGTTTTTT. Its translation is CASSSGTSNEKLFF.

This clonotype occurred a few times. This chain uses TRBV28 with TRBJ2-3; D uncertain. The CDR3 is made up of 13 amino acids. Between the trimmed V and J ends, which lost 5 bases and 5 bases, there was a span of 11 bases. The germline gives CDR1 MDHEN, CDR2 SYDVKM. The CDR3 DNA reads as TGTGCCAGCAGTCTATATGTAGGAGATACGCAGTATTTT. Amino acids: CASSLYVGDTQYF.

This clonotype was counted ten times or more. The rearrangement joins TRBV24-1 to TRBJ1-2; 7 bases are a match to TRBD1. CDR1 KGHDR and CDR2 SFDVKD come from the germline V gene. With V trimmed by 3 bases and J by 8 bases, 11 bases remained unmatched. The CDR3 length is 15 residues. Written as DNA, the CDR3 is TGTGCCACCAGTGATCCAGAGACAGGGAGAGAAGGCTACACCTTC. It is translated as CATSDPETGREGYTF.